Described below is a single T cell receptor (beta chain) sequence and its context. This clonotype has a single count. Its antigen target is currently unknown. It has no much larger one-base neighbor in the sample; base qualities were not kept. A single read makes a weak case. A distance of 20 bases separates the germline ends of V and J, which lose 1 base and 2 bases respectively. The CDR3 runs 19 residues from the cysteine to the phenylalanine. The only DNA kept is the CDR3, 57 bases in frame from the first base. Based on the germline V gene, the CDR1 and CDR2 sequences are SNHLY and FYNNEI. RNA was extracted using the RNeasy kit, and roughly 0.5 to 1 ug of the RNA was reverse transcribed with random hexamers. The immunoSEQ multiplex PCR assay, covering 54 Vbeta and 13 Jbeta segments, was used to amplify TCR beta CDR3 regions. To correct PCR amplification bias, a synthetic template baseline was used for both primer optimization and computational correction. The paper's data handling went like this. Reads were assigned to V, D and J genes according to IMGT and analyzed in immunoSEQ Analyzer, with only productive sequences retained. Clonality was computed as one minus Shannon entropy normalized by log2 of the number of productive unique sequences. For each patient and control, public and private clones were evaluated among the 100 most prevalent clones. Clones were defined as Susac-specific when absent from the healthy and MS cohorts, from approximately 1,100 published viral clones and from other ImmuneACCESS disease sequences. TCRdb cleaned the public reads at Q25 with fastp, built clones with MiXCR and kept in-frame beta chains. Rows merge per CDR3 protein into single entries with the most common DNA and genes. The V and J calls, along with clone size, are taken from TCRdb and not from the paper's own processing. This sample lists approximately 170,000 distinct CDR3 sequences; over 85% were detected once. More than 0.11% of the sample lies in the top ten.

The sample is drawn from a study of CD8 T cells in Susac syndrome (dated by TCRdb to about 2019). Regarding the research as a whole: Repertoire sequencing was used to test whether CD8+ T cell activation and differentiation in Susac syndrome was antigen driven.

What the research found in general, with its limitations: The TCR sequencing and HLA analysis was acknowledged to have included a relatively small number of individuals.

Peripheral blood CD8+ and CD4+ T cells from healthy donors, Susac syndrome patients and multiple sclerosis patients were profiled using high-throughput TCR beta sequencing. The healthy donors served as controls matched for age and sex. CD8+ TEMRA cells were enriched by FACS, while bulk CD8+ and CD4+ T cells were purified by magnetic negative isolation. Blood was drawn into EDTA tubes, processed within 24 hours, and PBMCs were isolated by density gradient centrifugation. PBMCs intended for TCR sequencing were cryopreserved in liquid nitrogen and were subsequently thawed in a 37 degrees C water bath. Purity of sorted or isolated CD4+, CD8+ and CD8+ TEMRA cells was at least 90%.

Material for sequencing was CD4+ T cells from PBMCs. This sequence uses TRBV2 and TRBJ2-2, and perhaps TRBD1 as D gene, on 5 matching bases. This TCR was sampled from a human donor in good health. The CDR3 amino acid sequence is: CASSEGGSRVTPNTGELFF. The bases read TGTGCCAGCAGTGAAGGAGGTAGCAGGGTGACTCCCAACACCGGGGAGCTGTTTTTT.